This T cell receptor (beta chain) emerged from a study of blood T cell repertoires in COVID-19. Overall study: Nucleic acid was either cDNA or gDNA, and it came from T cells, B-cell-depleted T cells, or PBMCs.

Patients in Seattle were enrolled during active infection, then followed longitudinally. V lost 3 bases and J lost 2, with 8 bases in between. The germline V gene has CDR1 MNHNS and CDR2 SASEGT. CDR3 length equals 15 residues. In the original workflow: Researchers report that nucleated cell counts were estimated from reference gene primer amplification. Sequencing was performed with immunoSEQ multiplex PCR; in TCRdb, only in-frame clones are kept and a portion is missing. V, J and clone size are those of that table, while D and trimming were read from the DNA. The sample has around 260,000 clones; about nine tenths are singletons.

The sequence came from a woman in her twenties or thirties with COVID-19, enrolled during active disease. Sequenced: peripheral blood. The genes are TRBV6-1 and TRBJ2-6; tentative D call: TRBD1 (5 bases). The CDR3 reads CASSDTQAGANVLTF. CDR3 DNA sequence: TGTGCCAGCAGTGACACACAGGCTGGGGCCAACGTCCTGACTTTC.